The rows below give T cell receptor beta chains drawn from one sample of a study of cytomegalovirus exposure and HLA in healthy donors. This table comes from immunoSEQ multiplex PCR, and its TCRdb copy is limited to in-frame clones, with some not included. Altogether approximately 120,000 clones are present, 70% to 90% being singletons, with the ten largest covering 20%. Sequenced input: PBMCs. The receptors here all came from a man aged 18 to 30 in good health and CMV-seropositive. CDR3s leave out the opening cysteine and the closing phenylalanine or tryptophan. Fields, in order: CDR3 length, V gene, D gene, CDR3 protein. A D gene is named only where the DNA matches it firmly.

13 | TRBV2 | TRBD2 | ASTGTSGFTDTQY
11 | TRBV6-5 | - | ASSFPTWNEQF
13 | TRBV9 | TRBD1 | ASSLLEGAGETQY
10 | TRBV29-1 | TRBD1 | SAGQGGETQY
14 | TRBV7-9 | TRBD1 | ASSLVGQGVGEAQH
13 | TRBV10-1 | TRBD1 | ASSESRTGDPGYT
12 | TRBV6-5 | - | ASSPLEQTYEQY
15 | TRBV6-4 | TRBD2 | ASSVPRFGYGRKTQY
13 | TRBV30 | - | AWSVFGIFNTEAF
12 | TRBV27 | - | ASTTGGRSNEQF
13 | TRBV7-9 | TRBD1 | ASSLRDRDYNEQF
10 | TRBV5-6 | - | ASSFGGYEQY
15 | TRBV30 | TRBD1 | AWMNRQGAGGSSEAF
13 | TRBV5-6 | TRBD1 | ASSLGTGGSYEQY
13 | TRBV7-9 | TRBD2 | ASSLQGGGTDTQY
12 | TRBV7-8 | TRBD1 | ASSPGQPTDTQY
13 | TRBV4-2 | - | ASSQERMRDYGYT
13 | TRBV19 | TRBD1 | ASRPGQGYNSPLH
13 | TRBV13 | - | ASSLVWGSGNTVY
13 | TRBV6-1 | TRBD2 | ASSDIAGSYNEQF
9 | TRBV6-5 | TRBD1 | ASRRGREAF
10 | TRBV11-1 | - | ASSSDTGELF
9 | TRBV19 | - | ASSSGGEQY
10 | TRBV6-1 | TRBD2 | ASSEAGSGVG
9 | TRBV6-5 | - | ASRVGTEAF
13 | TRBV19 | TRBD1 | ASSYRGTTDEKLF
11 | TRBV7-2 | - | ASSPRLADTQY
12 | TRBV11-3 | TRBD1 | ASSLGDSNNEQF